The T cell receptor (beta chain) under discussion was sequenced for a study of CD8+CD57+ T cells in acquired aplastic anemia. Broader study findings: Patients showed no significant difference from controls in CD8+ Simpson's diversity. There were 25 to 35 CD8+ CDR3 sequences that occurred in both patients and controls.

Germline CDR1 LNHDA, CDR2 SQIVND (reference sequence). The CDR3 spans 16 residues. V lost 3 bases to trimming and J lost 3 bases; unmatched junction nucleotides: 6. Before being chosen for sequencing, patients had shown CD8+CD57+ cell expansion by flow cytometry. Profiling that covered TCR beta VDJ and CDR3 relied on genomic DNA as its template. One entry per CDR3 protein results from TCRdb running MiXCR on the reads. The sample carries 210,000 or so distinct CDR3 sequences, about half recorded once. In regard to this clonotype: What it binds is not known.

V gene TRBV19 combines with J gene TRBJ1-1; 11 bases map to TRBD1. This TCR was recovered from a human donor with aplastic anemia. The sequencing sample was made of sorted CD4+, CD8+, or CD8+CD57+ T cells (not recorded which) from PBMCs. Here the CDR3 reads CASSIGQGAGYTEAFF. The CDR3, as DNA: TGTGCCAGTAGTATTGGACAGGGGGCTGGGTACACTGAAGCTTTCTTT.